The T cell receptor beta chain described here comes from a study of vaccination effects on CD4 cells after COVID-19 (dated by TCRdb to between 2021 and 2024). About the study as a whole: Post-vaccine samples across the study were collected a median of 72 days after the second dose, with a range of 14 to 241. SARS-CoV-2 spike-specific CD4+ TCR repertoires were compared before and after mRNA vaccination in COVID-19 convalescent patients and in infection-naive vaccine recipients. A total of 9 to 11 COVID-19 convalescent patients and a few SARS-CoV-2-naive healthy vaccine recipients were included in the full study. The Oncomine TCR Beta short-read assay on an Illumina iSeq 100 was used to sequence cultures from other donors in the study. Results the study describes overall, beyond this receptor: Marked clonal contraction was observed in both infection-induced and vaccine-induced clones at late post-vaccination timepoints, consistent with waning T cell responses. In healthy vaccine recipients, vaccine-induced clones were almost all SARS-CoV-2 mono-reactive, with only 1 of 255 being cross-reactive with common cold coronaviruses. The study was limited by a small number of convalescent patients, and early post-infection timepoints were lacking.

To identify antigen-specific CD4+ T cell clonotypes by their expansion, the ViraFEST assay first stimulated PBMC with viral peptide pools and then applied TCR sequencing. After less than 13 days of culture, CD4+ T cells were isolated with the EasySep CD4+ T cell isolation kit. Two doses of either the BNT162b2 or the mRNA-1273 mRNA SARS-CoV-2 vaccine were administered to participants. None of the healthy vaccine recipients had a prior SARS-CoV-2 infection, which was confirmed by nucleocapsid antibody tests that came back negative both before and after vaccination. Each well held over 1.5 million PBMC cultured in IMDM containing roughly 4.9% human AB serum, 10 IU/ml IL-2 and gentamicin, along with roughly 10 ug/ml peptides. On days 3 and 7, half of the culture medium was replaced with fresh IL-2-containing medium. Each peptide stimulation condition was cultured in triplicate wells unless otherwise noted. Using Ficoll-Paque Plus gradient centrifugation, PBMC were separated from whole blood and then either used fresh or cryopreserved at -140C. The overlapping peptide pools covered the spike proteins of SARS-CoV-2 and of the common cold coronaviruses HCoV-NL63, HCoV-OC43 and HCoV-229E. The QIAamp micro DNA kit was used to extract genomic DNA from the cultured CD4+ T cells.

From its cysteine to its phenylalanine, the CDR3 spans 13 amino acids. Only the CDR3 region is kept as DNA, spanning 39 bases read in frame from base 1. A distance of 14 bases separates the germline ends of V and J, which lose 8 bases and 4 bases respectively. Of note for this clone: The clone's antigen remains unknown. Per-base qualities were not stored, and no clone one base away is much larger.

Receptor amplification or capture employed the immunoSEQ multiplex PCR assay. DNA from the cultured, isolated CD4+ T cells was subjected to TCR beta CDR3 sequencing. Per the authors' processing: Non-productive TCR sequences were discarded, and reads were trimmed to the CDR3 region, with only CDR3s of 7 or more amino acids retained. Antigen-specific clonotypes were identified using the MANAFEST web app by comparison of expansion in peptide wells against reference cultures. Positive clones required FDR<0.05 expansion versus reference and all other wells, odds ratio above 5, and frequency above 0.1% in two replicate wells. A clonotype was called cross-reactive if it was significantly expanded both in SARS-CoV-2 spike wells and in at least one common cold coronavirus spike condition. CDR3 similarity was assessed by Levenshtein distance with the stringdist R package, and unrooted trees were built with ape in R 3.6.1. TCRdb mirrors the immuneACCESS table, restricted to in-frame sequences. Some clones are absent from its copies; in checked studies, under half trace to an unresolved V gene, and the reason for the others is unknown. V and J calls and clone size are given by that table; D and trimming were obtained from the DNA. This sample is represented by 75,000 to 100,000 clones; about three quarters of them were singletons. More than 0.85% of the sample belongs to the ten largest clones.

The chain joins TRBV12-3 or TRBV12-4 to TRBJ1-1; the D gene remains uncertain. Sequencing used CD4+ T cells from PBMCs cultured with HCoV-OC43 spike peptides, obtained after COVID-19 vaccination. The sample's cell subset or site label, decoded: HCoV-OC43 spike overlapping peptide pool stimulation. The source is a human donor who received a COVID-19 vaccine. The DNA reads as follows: TGTGCCAGCGTATTCAGCTGGAGCACTGAAGCTTTCTTT. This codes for CASVFSWSTEAFF.